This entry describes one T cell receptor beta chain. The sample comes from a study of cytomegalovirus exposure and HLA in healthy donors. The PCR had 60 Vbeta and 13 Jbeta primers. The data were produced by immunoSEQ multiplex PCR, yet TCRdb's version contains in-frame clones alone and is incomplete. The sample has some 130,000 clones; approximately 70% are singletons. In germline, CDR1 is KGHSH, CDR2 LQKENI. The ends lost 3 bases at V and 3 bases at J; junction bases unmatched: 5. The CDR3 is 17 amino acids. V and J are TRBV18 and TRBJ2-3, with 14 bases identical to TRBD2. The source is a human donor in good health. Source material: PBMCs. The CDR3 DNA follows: TGTGCCAGCTCACCGGGACTAGCGGGAGTCCGGACAGATACGCAGTATTTT. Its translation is CASSPGLAGVRTDTQYF.